The rows below give T cell receptor beta chains drawn from one sample of a study of shared clonotypes between healthy human individuals. Using immunoSEQ multiplex PCR, the repertoire was profiled, and TCRdb retains in-frame clones only, with some absent. There are over 750,000 clones in the sample; approximately 97% occur only once, and about 0.25% lies in the top ten. The sequenced material came from naive CD8+ T cells sorted from blood. These receptors all come from a man younger than 40 in good health. Both conserved end residues are part of each CDR3. The D gene is left open where the match is weak. Expanded clones are given a class, and other clones once, few, many or no size at all.

j_call: TRBJ1-1
d_call: NA
v_call: TRBV7-9
clone_size: NA
cdr3_aa: CASSLEGRHANTEAFF
cdr3_nt: TGTGCCAGCAGCTTGGAGGGAAGGCACGCGAACACTGAAGCTTTCTTT

j_call: TRBJ1-1
d_call: NA
v_call: TRBV5-5
clone_size: NA
cdr3_aa: CASSLGANTEAFF
cdr3_nt: TGTGCCAGCAGCTTGGGGGCTAACACTGAAGCTTTCTTT

j_call: TRBJ1-5
d_call: NA
v_call: TRBV5-4
clone_size: NA
cdr3_aa: CASSPWGVDQPQHF
cdr3_nt: TGTGCCAGCAGTCCGTGGGGAGTCGATCAGCCCCAGCATTTT

j_call: TRBJ2-7
d_call: NA
v_call: TRBV5-1
clone_size: NA
cdr3_aa: CASSLYSETTYEQYF
cdr3_nt: TGCGCCAGCAGCTTGTACAGCGAAACAACCTACGAGCAGTACTTC

j_call: TRBJ1-2
d_call: NA
v_call: TRBV28
clone_size: NA
cdr3_aa: CASSPTNYGYTF
cdr3_nt: TGTGCCAGCAGTCCAACCAACTATGGCTACACCTTC

j_call: TRBJ2-7
d_call: TRBD2
v_call: TRBV27
clone_size: once
cdr3_aa: CASSPSGKKYEQYF
cdr3_nt: TGTGCCAGCAGTCCTAGCGGGAAAAAATACGAGCAGTACTTC

j_call: TRBJ2-2
d_call: NA
v_call: TRBV5-1
clone_size: NA
cdr3_aa: CASSGTGGMGGELFF
cdr3_nt: TGCGCCAGCAGCGGTACCGGGGGTATGGGCGGGGAGCTGTTTTTT

j_call: TRBJ2-7
d_call: TRBD1
v_call: TRBV19
clone_size: NA
cdr3_aa: CASSPGQGGTYEQYF
cdr3_nt: TGTGCCAGTAGTCCGGGACAGGGTGGTACCTACGAGCAGTACTTC

j_call: TRBJ2-7
d_call: NA
v_call: TRBV6-1
clone_size: NA
cdr3_aa: CASSAGSSYEQYF
cdr3_nt: TGTGCCAGCAGTGCAGGGAGCTCCTACGAGCAGTACTTC

j_call: TRBJ2-6
d_call: NA
v_call: TRBV5-1
clone_size: NA
cdr3_aa: CASSLKPGANVLTF
cdr3_nt: TGCGCCAGCAGCTTGAAACCTGGGGCCAACGTCCTGACTTTC

j_call: TRBJ2-3
d_call: NA
v_call: TRBV9
clone_size: NA
cdr3_aa: CASSVVEGGTDTQYF
cdr3_nt: TGTGCCAGCAGCGTAGTTGAAGGGGGTACAGATACGCAGTATTTT

j_call: TRBJ2-7
d_call: NA
v_call: TRBV7-2
clone_size: NA
cdr3_aa: CASSLGGQTYHEQYF
cdr3_nt: TGTGCCAGCAGCTTAGGGGGACAAACTTACCACGAGCAGTACTTC

j_call: TRBJ2-1
d_call: NA
v_call: TRBV7-8
clone_size: NA
cdr3_aa: CASSSRSAEQFF
cdr3_nt: TGTGCCAGCAGCTCCCGGTCGGCTGAGCAGTTCTTC

j_call: TRBJ1-2
d_call: NA
v_call: TRBV19
clone_size: NA
cdr3_aa: CASSIGPHRANGYTF
cdr3_nt: TGTGCCAGTAGTATAGGTCCCCACAGGGCGAATGGCTACACCTTC

j_call: TRBJ2-1
d_call: TRBD2
v_call: TRBV7-9
clone_size: NA
cdr3_aa: CASSPLAGGSYNEQFF
cdr3_nt: TGTGCCAGCAGCCCATTAGCGGGAGGCTCCTACAATGAGCAGTTCTTC

j_call: TRBJ2-7
d_call: TRBD2
v_call: TRBV7-9
clone_size: NA
cdr3_aa: CASSGAQTGLVTYEQYF
cdr3_nt: TGTGCCAGCAGCGGAGCCCAAACGGGACTAGTGACCTACGAGCAGTACTTC

j_call: TRBJ2-7
d_call: NA
v_call: TRBV6-5
clone_size: NA
cdr3_aa: CASSYLGAEQYF
cdr3_nt: TGTGCCAGCAGTTACTTAGGGGCCGAGCAGTACTTC

j_call: TRBJ2-5
d_call: TRBD2
v_call: TRBV29-1
clone_size: NA
cdr3_aa: CSVATGTRQETQYF
cdr3_nt: TGCAGCGTCGCAACCGGGACTAGACAAGAGACCCAGTACTTC

j_call: TRBJ2-1
d_call: NA
v_call: TRBV4-2
clone_size: NA
cdr3_aa: CASSQDSRGAYNEQFF
cdr3_nt: TGTGCCAGCAGCCAAGATAGCCGGGGTGCCTACAATGAGCAGTTCTTC

j_call: TRBJ2-7
d_call: TRBD1
v_call: TRBV28
clone_size: NA
cdr3_aa: CARKNPDRGRDEQYF
cdr3_nt: TGTGCCAGAAAAAACCCCGACAGGGGTCGCGACGAGCAGTACTTC

j_call: TRBJ2-7
d_call: TRBD2
v_call: TRBV25-1
clone_size: NA
cdr3_aa: CPWGGRASEQYF
cdr3_nt: TGTCCCTGGGGCGGGAGGGCCTCCGAGCAGTACTTC

j_call: TRBJ2-1
d_call: NA
v_call: TRBV4-1
clone_size: NA
cdr3_aa: CASSQVNNNEQFF
cdr3_nt: TGCGCCAGCAGCCAAGTTAACAACAATGAGCAGTTCTTC

j_call: TRBJ1-1
d_call: NA
v_call: TRBV27
clone_size: NA
cdr3_aa: CASNWGPDMNTEAFF
cdr3_nt: TGTGCCAGCAATTGGGGGCCAGACATGAACACTGAAGCTTTCTTT

j_call: TRBJ2-7
d_call: TRBD2
v_call: TRBV13
clone_size: NA
cdr3_aa: CASSLGRTSLGEQYF
cdr3_nt: TGTGCCAGCAGCTTAGGCAGGACTAGCTTGGGCGAGCAGTACTTC

j_call: TRBJ2-1
d_call: NA
v_call: TRBV7-7
clone_size: NA
cdr3_aa: CASSLGEVGEQFF
cdr3_nt: TGTGCCAGCAGCTTAGGAGAGGTGGGTGAGCAGTTCTTC

j_call: TRBJ2-1
d_call: TRBD1
v_call: TRBV18
clone_size: NA
cdr3_aa: CASSPLGQSYNEQFF
cdr3_nt: TGTGCCAGCTCACCATTGGGACAGTCCTACAATGAGCAGTTCTTC

j_call: TRBJ1-1
d_call: TRBD1
v_call: TRBV27
clone_size: NA
cdr3_aa: CASSWGQGRTEAFF
cdr3_nt: TGTGCCAGCAGTTGGGGACAGGGGAGAACTGAAGCTTTCTTT

j_call: TRBJ2-7
d_call: NA
v_call: TRBV4-1
clone_size: once
cdr3_aa: CASSHEQGTYEQYF
cdr3_nt: TGCGCCAGCAGCCACGAACAGGGAACCTACGAGCAGTACTTC

j_call: TRBJ2-3
d_call: NA
v_call: TRBV7-9
clone_size: NA
cdr3_aa: CASSPRRSESTDTQYF
cdr3_nt: TGTGCCAGCAGCCCGCGACGTAGCGAGAGCACAGATACGCAGTATTTT

j_call: TRBJ1-3
d_call: NA
v_call: TRBV25-1
clone_size: NA
cdr3_aa: CASTLPGGNTIYF
cdr3_nt: TGTGCCAGCACCCTGCCAGGAGGAAACACCATATATTTT

j_call: TRBJ2-7
d_call: NA
v_call: TRBV5-6
clone_size: once
cdr3_aa: CASSLAGDSYEQYF
cdr3_nt: TGTGCCAGCAGCTTGGCGGGGGACTCCTACGAGCAGTACTTC

j_call: TRBJ2-1
d_call: NA
v_call: TRBV5-3
clone_size: NA
cdr3_aa: CARSFMMAGPNDNEQFF
cdr3_nt: TGTGCCAGAAGCTTTATGATGGCCGGCCCTAACGACAATGAGCAGTTCTTC

j_call: TRBJ2-7
d_call: TRBD2
v_call: TRBV11-3
clone_size: NA
cdr3_aa: CASSPRDGTSGSYEQYF
cdr3_nt: TGTGCCAGCAGTCCCCGGGACGGGACTAGCGGGTCCTACGAGCAGTACTTC

j_call: TRBJ1-1
d_call: NA
v_call: TRBV9
clone_size: NA
cdr3_aa: CASSATGPGTEAFF
cdr3_nt: TGTGCCAGCAGCGCAACCGGGCCTGGGACTGAAGCTTTCTTT

j_call: TRBJ2-3
d_call: NA
v_call: TRBV11-2
clone_size: NA
cdr3_aa: CASSRRQAETQYF
cdr3_nt: TGTGCCAGCAGCCGACGACAGGCGGAGACGCAGTATTTT

j_call: TRBJ1-2
d_call: TRBD1
v_call: TRBV30
clone_size: NA
cdr3_aa: CAWRARQGQYGYTF
cdr3_nt: TGTGCCTGGCGAGCCCGACAGGGCCAGTATGGCTACACCTTC

j_call: TRBJ2-7
d_call: NA
v_call: TRBV10-2
clone_size: NA
cdr3_aa: CASSESGEQYF
cdr3_nt: TGCGCCAGCAGTGAGTCTGGCGAGCAGTACTTC

j_call: TRBJ2-5
d_call: TRBD2
v_call: TRBV6-6
clone_size: NA
cdr3_aa: CASRGWLAGVPETQYF
cdr3_nt: TGTGCCTCTCGGGGTTGGCTAGCGGGAGTCCCAGAGACCCAGTACTTC

j_call: TRBJ2-7
d_call: NA
v_call: TRBV19
clone_size: NA
cdr3_aa: CATSYRDGYEQYF
cdr3_nt: TGTGCCACATCTTACCGGGATGGGTACGAGCAGTACTTC

j_call: TRBJ2-3
d_call: NA
v_call: TRBV7-9
clone_size: NA
cdr3_aa: CASSLRSITDTQYF
cdr3_nt: TGTGCCAGCAGCTTAAGAAGCATCACAGATACGCAGTATTTT

j_call: TRBJ1-3
d_call: NA
v_call: TRBV5-4
clone_size: NA
cdr3_aa: CASSQTVGNTIYF
cdr3_nt: TGTGCCAGCAGCCAAACAGTGGGAAACACCATATATTTT

j_call: TRBJ2-7
d_call: TRBD1
v_call: TRBV7-2
clone_size: NA
cdr3_aa: CASMDRWREQYF
cdr3_nt: TGTGCCAGCATGGACAGGTGGCGCGAGCAGTACTTC

j_call: TRBJ2-2
d_call: TRBD1
v_call: TRBV28
clone_size: once
cdr3_aa: CASRHGQGAARWELFF
cdr3_nt: TGTGCCAGCAGGCATGGACAGGGGGCTGCTAGGTGGGAGCTGTTTTTT

j_call: TRBJ2-5
d_call: TRBD1
v_call: TRBV13
clone_size: NA
cdr3_aa: CASSTRDRDLLGQETQYF
cdr3_nt: TGTGCCAGCAGCACCCGGGACAGGGACCTCCTAGGCCAAGAGACCCAGTACTTC

j_call: TRBJ2-1
d_call: NA
v_call: TRBV27
clone_size: few
cdr3_aa: CASSSSSYNEQFF
cdr3_nt: TGTGCCAGCAGTTCGAGCTCCTACAATGAGCAGTTCTTC

j_call: TRBJ2-2
d_call: NA
v_call: TRBV13
clone_size: NA
cdr3_aa: CASSLAGGTHTGELFF
cdr3_nt: TGTGCCAGCAGCTTGGCCGGCGGGACCCACACCGGGGAGCTGTTTTTT

j_call: TRBJ2-7
d_call: TRBD1
v_call: TRBV6-1
clone_size: NA
cdr3_aa: CASSGRGRYEQYF
cdr3_nt: TGTGCCAGCAGTGGCAGGGGGCGCTACGAGCAGTACTTC

j_call: TRBJ1-1
d_call: TRBD1
v_call: TRBV7-9
clone_size: NA
cdr3_aa: CASSLNPPGGRTEAFF
cdr3_nt: TGTGCCAGCAGCTTAAATCCCCCAGGGGGGAGGACTGAAGCTTTCTTT

j_call: TRBJ2-1
d_call: NA
v_call: TRBV5-4
clone_size: once
cdr3_aa: CASIRAEYNEQFF
cdr3_nt: TGTGCCAGCATTCGGGCCGAATACAATGAGCAGTTCTTC

j_call: TRBJ1-1
d_call: NA
v_call: TRBV27
clone_size: NA
cdr3_aa: CASRSLERKDTEAFF
cdr3_nt: TGTGCCAGCAGATCCCTGGAGCGAAAGGACACTGAAGCTTTCTTT

j_call: TRBJ2-1
d_call: TRBD2
v_call: TRBV9
clone_size: NA
cdr3_aa: CASSLSGSSYNEQFF
cdr3_nt: TGTGCCAGCAGCCTTAGCGGGAGCTCCTACAATGAGCAGTTCTTC

j_call: TRBJ2-1
d_call: NA
v_call: TRBV9
clone_size: NA
cdr3_aa: CASSGGTNEQFF
cdr3_nt: TGTGCCAGCAGCGGGGGGACGAATGAGCAGTTCTTC

j_call: TRBJ2-7
d_call: NA
v_call: TRBV9
clone_size: NA
cdr3_aa: CASSVGTRNEQYF
cdr3_nt: TGTGCCAGCAGCGTAGGTACCAGGAACGAGCAGTACTTC

j_call: TRBJ1-1
d_call: NA
v_call: TRBV19
clone_size: NA
cdr3_aa: CASSFSRNTEAFF
cdr3_nt: TGTGCCAGTAGTTTCTCAAGGAACACTGAAGCTTTCTTT

j_call: TRBJ2-3
d_call: TRBD2
v_call: TRBV4-1
clone_size: NA
cdr3_aa: CASSQDGTSGSTDTQYF
cdr3_nt: TGCGCCAGCAGCCAAGACGGGACTAGCGGGAGCACAGATACGCAGTATTTT

j_call: TRBJ2-3
d_call: TRBD2
v_call: TRBV4-1
clone_size: NA
cdr3_aa: CASSPGLAGGYTQYF
cdr3_nt: TGCGCCAGCAGCCCGGGACTAGCGGGAGGGTATACGCAGTATTTT

j_call: TRBJ2-4
d_call: TRBD1
v_call: TRBV7-9
clone_size: NA
cdr3_aa: CASSFSYRGAKNIQYF
cdr3_nt: TGTGCCAGCAGCTTTTCGTACAGGGGGGCCAAAAACATTCAGTACTTC

j_call: TRBJ2-3
d_call: NA
v_call: TRBV28
clone_size: NA
cdr3_aa: CASSLQGIDTQYF
cdr3_nt: TGTGCCAGCAGTTTACAGGGAATAGATACGCAGTATTTT